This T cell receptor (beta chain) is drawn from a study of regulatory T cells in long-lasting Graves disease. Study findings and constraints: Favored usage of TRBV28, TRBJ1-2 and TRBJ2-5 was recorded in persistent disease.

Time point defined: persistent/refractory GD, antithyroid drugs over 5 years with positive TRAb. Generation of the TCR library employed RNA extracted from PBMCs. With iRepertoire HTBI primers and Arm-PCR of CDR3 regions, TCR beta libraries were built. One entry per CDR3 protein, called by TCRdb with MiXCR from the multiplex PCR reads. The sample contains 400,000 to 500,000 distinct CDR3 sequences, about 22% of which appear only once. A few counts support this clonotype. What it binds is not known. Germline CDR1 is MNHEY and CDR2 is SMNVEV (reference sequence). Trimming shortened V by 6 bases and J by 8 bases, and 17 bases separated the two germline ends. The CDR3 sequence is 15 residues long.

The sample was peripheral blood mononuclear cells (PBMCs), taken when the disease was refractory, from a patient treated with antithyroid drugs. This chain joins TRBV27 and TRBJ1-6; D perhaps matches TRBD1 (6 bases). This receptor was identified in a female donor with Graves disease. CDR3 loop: CASSPPRNRDSPLHF. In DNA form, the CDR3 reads TGTGCCAGCAGCCCACCAAGGAACAGGGATTCACCCCTCCACTTT.